Below, 25 T cell receptor beta chains from the same sample are listed, as sequenced in a study of cytomegalovirus exposure and HLA in healthy donors. The PCR made use of 60 Vbeta and 13 Jbeta primers. Assay used: immunoSEQ multiplex PCR; TCRdb lists only in-frame clones, some missing. Of about 170,000 clones in the sample, roughly 78% are singletons; the top ten hold over 10%. Sequenced sample: PBMCs. Every receptor here comes from a woman between 50 and 59 years old in good health and CMV-seropositive.

This clone turned up a few times. The rearrangement joins TRBV6-5 to TRBJ1-2, with unresolved D. This CDR3 spans 12 amino acids. In germline, CDR1 is MNHEY, CDR2 SVGAGI. V gave up 8 bases and J gave up 5 bases, with 12 bases separating them. The CDR3 bases are TGTGCCAGCGGACTAAGAGAATATGGCTACACCTTC. This translates into CASGLREYGYTF.

The chain joins TRBV10-3 to TRBJ2-3, with 9 bases aligning to TRBD1. The CDR3 sequence is 13 residues long. The ends lost 7 bases at V and 6 bases at J; junction bases unmatched: 5. CDR1 is ENHRY and CDR2 is SYGVKD in the germline V gene. CDR3 nucleotide sequence: TGTGCCATCAAGGGACAGGGCCTTGATACGCAGTATTTT. Protein product: CAIKGQGLDTQYF.

This chain uses TRBV18 with TRBJ1-1; 7 nucleotides align to TRBD1. Per the germline V gene, CDR1 is KGHSH and CDR2 is LQKENI. The CDR3 has 13 residues. After removal of 5 bases from V and 4 bases from J, the junction contained 4 bases not matched to a gene. For the CDR3, the DNA is TGTGCCAGCTCAGACGACAGGGTCACTGAAGCTTTCTTT. Protein product: CASSDDRVTEAFF.

The chain recombines TRBV10-1 with TRBJ2-6; a weak D match, TRBD2 (6 bases). Looked up from germline, CDR1 is WNHNN and CDR2 is SYGVQD (reference sequence). This CDR3 spans 18 amino acids. With 2 bases removed from V and 4 bases from J, the gap between germline ends came to 18 bases. Here the CDR3 reads CASSEGRQPIYGANVLTF. DNA for the CDR3: TGCGCCAGCAGTGAGGGGAGGCAGCCTATATACGGGGCCAACGTCCTGACTTTC.

V gene TRBV28 combines with J gene TRBJ2-4; D is uncertain. Germline CDR1 MDHEN, CDR2 SYDVKM. The V and J ends lost 3 bases and 5 bases respectively, with 5 bases between them. The CDR3 length is 12 residues. For the CDR3, the DNA is TGTGCCAGCAGTTTCTCCCAAAACATTCAGTACTTC. Residues: CASSFSQNIQYF.

This clone turned up a few times. The rearrangement uses TRBV30 and TRBJ1-5; the match to TRBD1 covers 7 bases. Unmatched junction bases numbered 4, after V lost 2 bases and J lost 6 bases. Germline V gene sequence: CDR1 GTSNPN, CDR2 SVGIG (reference sequence). The CDR3 spans 13 residues. CDR3 region: CAWSNRGSQPQHF. CDR3 sequence (DNA): TGTGCCTGGAGTAACAGGGGATCTCAGCCCCAGCATTTT. Variable domain in full (rest from reference TRBV30 and TRBJ1-5): SQTIHQWPATLVQPVGSPLSLECTVEGTSNPNLYWYRQAAGRGLQLLFYSVGIGQISSEVPQNLSASRPQDRQFILSSKKLLLSDSGFYLCAWSNRGSQPQHFGDGTRLSIL.

The chain couples TRBV10-3 to TRBJ2-7, with D perhaps matching TRBD1 (6 bases). With 5 bases removed from V and 1 base from J, the gap between germline ends came to 18 bases. CDR1 and CDR2 from the germline V gene are ENHRY and SYGVKD. The CDR3 loop spans 16 amino acids. DNA for the CDR3: TGTGCCATCAGTAACCAACAGGGCTCCCCTTCCTACGAGCAGTACTTC. Its protein product is CAISNQQGSPSYEQYF.

J is TRBJ2-7 and V is TRBV18, with 8 bases fitting TRBD1. The CDR3 totals 15 residues. J gave up 1 base and V 2 bases, and 4 bases lay outside the gene matches. The germline gives CDR1 KGHSH, CDR2 LQKENI. The CDR3 protein is CASSPDRGRSYEQYF. The DNA for the CDR3 is TGTGCCAGCTCACCAGACAGGGGACGTTCCTACGAGCAGTACTTC. Combining the CDR3 with reference TRBV18 and TRBJ2-7 gives the whole variable domain NAGVMQNPRHLVRRRGQEARLRCSPMKGHSHVYWYRQLPEEGLKFMVYLQKENIIDESGMPKERFSAEFPKEGPSILRIQQVVRGDSAAYFCASSPDRGRSYEQYFGPGTRLTVT.

Worth noting for this clone: The sample holds other DNA sequences that translate to the same CDR3. The rearrangement links TRBV2 to TRBJ2-7; tentative D call: TRBD1 (5 bases). The CDR3 extends over 15 amino acids. Germline CDR1 SNHLY, CDR2 FYNNEI. The V end lost 7 bases, the J end lost 5 bases, and 21 bases lay between the germline ends. The CDR3 region is CASIVSPGRAHEQYF. Written as DNA, the CDR3 is TGTGCCAGCATTGTATCCCCCGGCAGGGCCCACGAGCAGTACTTC.

The rearrangement joins TRBV15 to TRBJ1-6, with 8 bases lining up with TRBD1. The V and J ends lost 0 bases and 11 bases, in that order; junction bases with no gene match: 3. The CDR3 has 14 amino acids. In germline, CDR1 is LNHNV, CDR2 YYDKDF (reference sequence). CDR3: CATSREQGDPPLHF. The CDR3 DNA reads TGTGCCACCAGCAGAGAACAGGGGGACCCACCCCTCCACTTT.

This clone showed up just a few times. The V call is TRBV6-1, the J call TRBJ2-7, with 11 bases matching TRBD1. Looked up from germline, CDR1 is MNHNS and CDR2 is SASEGT. V trimming: 6 bases; J trimming: 4 bases; junction bases outside the gene matches: 5. The CDR3 totals 14 residues. CDR3 loop: CASRRGQGAYEQYF. DNA of the CDR3: TGTGCCAGCAGGAGAGGACAGGGGGCTTACGAGCAGTACTTC.

The rearrangement joins TRBV30 to TRBJ1-2; D is perhaps TRBD1 (6 bases). The CDR3 has 13 amino acids. From germline, CDR1 is GTSNPN and CDR2 SVGIG (reference sequence). Trimming stripped 3 bases from V and 4 bases from J, with 12 bases between. The CDR3 sequence is CAWSSDRIYGYTF. DNA of the CDR3: TGTGCCTGGAGCAGTGACAGGATCTATGGCTACACCTTC.

The CDR3 sequence is CASSLYRGPSYGYTF. In DNA form, the CDR3 reads TGTGCCAGCAGCCTCTACAGGGGGCCCTCCTATGGCTACACCTTC. The V gene is TRBV5-5, the J gene TRBJ1-2; 9 bases line up with TRBD1. This CDR3 has 15 amino acids. Germline V lookup: CDR1 SGHKS, CDR2 YYEKEE (reference sequence). V lost 4 bases to trimming and J lost 4 bases; unmatched junction nucleotides: 8.

This chain links TRBV29-1 with TRBJ2-2, with D possibly being TRBD1 (5 bases). This CDR3 has 14 amino acids. V gave up 4 bases and J gave up 0 bases, with 9 bases separating them. Germline V lookup: CDR1 SQVTM, CDR2 ANQGSEA. CDR3 amino acids: CSVVGHTNTGELFF. The CDR3 DNA reads as TGCAGCGTTGTAGGACACACGAACACCGGGGAGCTGTTTTTT.

This chain links TRBV28 with TRBJ2-5, with 14 bases lining up with TRBD2. This CDR3 is built from 17 residues. V was pared by 1 base and J by 1 base, with 2 bases of the junction left unmatched. Germline lookup yields CDR1 MDHEN and CDR2 SYDVKM. The CDR3 reads CASSLSGLAGGQETQYF. For the CDR3, the DNA is TGTGCCAGCAGTTTATCCGGACTAGCGGGGGGCCAAGAGACCCAGTACTTC.

The chain employs TRBV5-5 and TRBJ2-5; TRBD2 aligns across 16 bases. The CDR3 spans 17 residues. Germline-derived CDR1 and CDR2 are SGHKS and YYEKEE (reference sequence). With V trimmed by 4 bases and J by 4 bases, 7 bases remained unmatched. The CDR3 here is CASSPGTSGGARETQYF. The CDR3 region has the DNA TGTGCCAGCAGCCCGGGGACTAGCGGGGGGGCACGAGAGACCCAGTACTTC.

The rearrangement uses TRBV19 and TRBJ1-6; a weak D match, TRBD1 (6 bases). The CDR3 spans 15 residues. V lost 8 bases, J lost 4 bases, and 15 bases lay in between. Germline V gives CDR1 LNHDA, CDR2 SQIVND (reference sequence). The DNA for the CDR3 is TGTGCCAGTCGCACGAAGGACAGTTATAATTCACCCCTCCACTTT. Its protein is CASRTKDSYNSPLHF.

This chain connects TRBV2 to TRBJ1-2; no definite D call. The germline CDR1 and CDR2 sequences are SNHLY and FYNNEI. Trimming took off 7 bases at V and 0 bases at J, with 18 bases between the two ends. The CDR3 is made up of 16 amino acids. In DNA, the CDR3 is TGTGCCAGCAAGTTACTCGACATGGTTTCTAACTATGGCTACACCTTC. Translated: CASKLLDMVSNYGYTF.

The chain has TRBV19 and TRBJ1-2; D unclear. This CDR3 is built from 11 residues. CDR1 and CDR2 (germline): LNHDA, SQIVND (reference sequence). With 10 bases removed from V and 6 bases from J, the gap between germline ends came to 12 bases. CDR3 region: CATLRFDGYTF. The CDR3, as DNA: TGTGCCACCCTGAGGTTCGATGGCTACACCTTC.

The chain recombines TRBV9 with TRBJ1-3, with D perhaps matching TRBD1 (6 bases). The CDR3 contains 16 residues. V was pared by 3 bases and J by 0 bases, with 13 bases between. CDR1 SGDLS and CDR2 YYNGEE come from the germline V gene. As DNA, the CDR3 is TGTGCCAGCAGCGCCAGACAGGCTTTCTCTGGAAACACCATATATTTT. It is translated as CASSARQAFSGNTIYF.

V usage is TRBV6-1 and J usage is TRBJ2-7, with a weak D call TRBD1 (5 bases). Germline values: CDR1 MNHNS, CDR2 SASEGT. V was cut by 7 bases and J by 3 bases, with 16 bases left in between. The CDR3 loop spans 14 amino acids. CDR3 residues: CASTPRDMVYEQYF. CDR3 in DNA: TGTGCCAGCACCCCCAGGGATATGGTCTACGAGCAGTACTTC.

DNA of the CDR3: TGCGCCAGCTACCCGGGACAGGGTTCCATCTCCTACGAGCAGTACTTC. Protein product: CASYPGQGSISYEQYF. The chain uses TRBV5-1 and TRBJ2-5, with 9 positions matching TRBD1. The closer fit of TRBJ2-7 to the DNA end suggests the J call may be wrong. The CDR3 is made up of 16 amino acids. Germline V CDR1 and CDR2: SGHRS, YFSETQ.

This clone came up once. An end of the junction differs from the germline gene, which may be a read error. This rearrangement joins TRBV7-9 to TRBJ1-5; a possible D gene is TRBD1 (6 bases). The germline V gene encodes CDR1 SEHNR and CDR2 FQNEAQ (reference sequence). The CDR3 loop spans 14 amino acids. The CDR3: CSSSPDSFNQPQHF. As DNA, the CDR3 is TGTTCCAGCAGCCCGGACAGTTTCAATCAGCCCCAGCATTTT.

The rearrangement joins TRBV6-7 to TRBJ2-3, with 12 bases identical to TRBD2. TRBV6-7 is an ORF for which the function is uncertain. The V and J ends lost 11 bases and 0 bases, in that order; junction bases with no gene match: 9. The CDR3 covers 16 residues. The CDR3 DNA reads TGTGCCGGACGCTATGGGACTAGCGGGAGCACAGATACGCAGTATTTT. It encodes CAGRYGTSGSTDTQYF.

The chain employs TRBV4-2 and TRBJ1-1; maybe TRBD1 (5 bases). Germline V CDR1 and CDR2: LGHNA, YNFKEQ. Trimming removed 3 bases from V and 5 bases from J, with 22 bases in between. The CDR3 sequence is 17 residues long. The DNA of the CDR3 is TGTGCCAGCAGCCATGAGAGCCGAATGGGGGGTTCTACTGAAGCTTTCTTT. This encodes CASSHESRMGGSTEAFF.